This TCR beta chain was found in a study of cytomegalovirus exposure and HLA in healthy donors. About the study: Out of approximately 170 million T cells, an earlier analysis found around 110 million unique TCR beta sequences in total.

As for this clone: Its cognate antigen is unknown. A read error may account for a junction end that differs from germline.

Both 60 Vbeta primers and 13 Jbeta primers went into the PCR. Repertoires were generated with immunoSEQ multiplex PCR, while TCRdb's copy carries only in-frame clones and drops some. The table lists approximately 90,000 clones, about 75% of them singletons. The study's findings and limits: 87-base-pair reads could not separate some V segments, including TRBV6-2 and TRBV6-3. Most of the TCR beta V segments (in an earlier analysis) were productive either about 87% or about 30% of the time. Presence/absence analyses took donor sequencing depth as roughly uniform.

This CDR3 comprises 15 residues. Per the germline V gene, CDR1 is MNHEY and CDR2 is SVGAGI. Material: PBMCs. This clonotype originated in a man aged 40-49 years in good health and CMV-seronegative. The chain uses TRBV6-5 and TRBJ2-2, with 8 bases matching TRBD1. Here the CDR3 DNA reads TGTGCCAGCAGTTACAGGACAGGGAACGCCGGGGAGCTGTTTTTT. It translates to CASSYRTGNAGELFF.